This T cell receptor (beta chain) was recorded in a study of OX40 agonist ivuxolimab in advanced cancers. Repertoires were generated with immunoSEQ multiplex PCR, while TCRdb's copy carries only in-frame clones and drops some. Counted here are some 48,000 clones, 80% to 85% occurring once; the ten biggest clones make up roughly 25%. This clone is classed as medium-sized (0.01 to 0.1%). Other DNA sequences in this specimen translate into the identical CDR3. Looked up from germline, CDR1 is SEHNR and CDR2 is FQNEAQ (reference sequence). The CDR3 contains 13 residues. Deletions cut 6 bases from V and 7 bases from J, with 13 bases between.

The chain couples TRBV7-9 to TRBJ1-5; weak D call: TRBD1 (6 bases). Material: CD4+ or CD8+ T cells sorted from blood, obtained in a trial of the OX40 agonist ivuxolimab. The clonotype originates from an adult with an advanced solid tumor such as melanoma, head and neck, liver or kidney cancer. The CDR3 DNA reads TGTGCCAGCAGTGAAGGGGGGGCACAGCCCCAGCATTTT. Its translation is CASSEGGAQPQHF.